This entry features one T cell receptor beta chain sequence. The specificity of this receptor is unknown. No qualities accompany the bases; no much larger clone lies one base away. This entry belongs to a study of Ad26.COV2.S vaccination and SARS-CoV-2 variants (dated by TCRdb to about 2021). About the study as a whole: Donors in the vaccine arm were drawn from COV1001, a multicentre, randomized, double-blind, placebo-controlled phase I-IIa trial testing Ad26.COV2.S in healthy adults. A total of 32 samples were included in the TCR-sequenced set, comprising around 19 Ad26.COV2.S vaccine recipients, 5 placebo recipients and 8 SARS-CoV-2 convalescent individuals. Throughout the experiments and outcome assessment, investigators stayed blinded to trial group allocation. Dosing of Ad26.COV2.S was intramuscular, at either 5x10^10 or 1x10^11 viral particles, delivered as one shot or as two shots spaced 56 days apart. Trial participants were randomized into five groups of five, in which low-dose or high-dose Ad26.COV2.S was given once or twice, or placebo was given on both occasions. The specificity and breadth of SARS-CoV-2-reactive T cell receptors after Ad26.COV2.S vaccination were assessed by TCRbeta repertoire sequencing.

The research as a whole found: Spike-specific TCR breadth was higher in Ad26.COV2.S recipients than in placebo recipients (P = 0.0014). Vaccine and placebo recipients had similar non-spike TCR breadth, a finding consistent with the vaccine containing only spike. The study was not powered for comparison of responses between vaccine doses or regimens. Substantial breadth of spike-specific CD8+ and CD4+ T cell responses was reported after vaccination. According to the authors, total T cell responses may have been underestimated by the TCR breadth and depth analyses.

The sample's treatment or condition, from its label and the paper: approximately 18 received Ad26.COV2.S at low or high dose, single or two shots; roughly five received placebo; per-sample allocation not given. For vaccine and placebo recipients, repertoires were sequenced using samples collected on day 63 after the first injection. In Cohort 1b, 25 to 30 adults aged 18-55 years were enrolled at a single site in Boston, USA, between 29 July and 7 August 2020. As a vaccine, Ad26.COV2.S was a replication-incompetent adenovirus type 26 vector that expressed a prefusion-stabilized SARS-CoV-2 spike protein derived from the original Wuhan strain. The germline V gene (reference sequence) provides CDR1 MNHEY and CDR2 SMNVEV. V is cut back by 3 bases and J by 7 bases, with 5 bases in the junction unmatched. From its cysteine to its phenylalanine, the CDR3 spans 16 amino acids. Just the 48-base CDR3 DNA is kept, in frame starting at base 1.

The immunoSEQ Assay was the method used to sequence TCRbeta CDR3 regions. After extraction, genomic DNA underwent amplification by bias-controlled multiplex PCR, followed by high-throughput sequencing. Regarding the original processing steps: To quantify the absolute abundance of each unique TCRbeta CDR3 region, sequences were collapsed and filtered. Usable DNA was measured by amplifying reference genes present in all nucleated cells, and TCRbeta template counts were normalized to that usable DNA to estimate T cell fraction. Repertoire TCRs were annotated as SARS-CoV-2-specific when V gene, CDR3 amino acid sequence and J gene were exactly matched to a known reactive TCR set. MIRA supplied the reference SARS-CoV-2 TCR set, which was filtered for enrichment in COVID-19-positive ImmuneCODE repertoires so that public or cross-reactive TCRs were removed. Based on the MIRA antigens, annotated TCRs were further analysed at the level of specific ORF or position within ORF. Depth was the summed frequency of annotated unique rearrangements, while breadth was defined as annotated unique rearrangements over total unique productive rearrangements. TCR breadth was compared between groups using two-sided Wilcoxon rank-sum tests. In TCRdb, the immuneACCESS table is reduced to in-frame sequences with V and J assigned. These tables do not hold every clone; where another copy was compared, an unresolved V gene accounts for under half, and the others remain unexplained. The D gene and trimming were derived from the DNA, and the V and J assignments and clone size from that table. The sample profile shows hundreds of thousands of clones; 75% to 90% of them were found once. Jointly, the top ten make up approximately 12% of the sample.

Sequences were derived from peripheral blood, sampled in a trial of Ad26.COV2.S vaccine versus placebo. This sequence uses TRBV27 and TRBJ1-6, and TRBD1 aligns with 11 junction nucleotides. The receptor was derived from a person aged 18-65 years who received the Ad26.COV2.S COVID-19 vaccine or a placebo. In nucleotide form, the sequence is TGTGCCAGCAGTTTCGCTGGGACAGGGGGGAATTCACCCCTCCACTTT. It is translated as CASSFAGTGGNSPLHF.